This TCR beta chain was sequenced for a study of T cell responses to AZD1222 COVID-19 vaccine. Trimming at V came to 3 bases and at J to 5 bases, leaving 6 bases not matched to a gene. CDR1 MGHRA and CDR2 YSYEKL come from the germline V gene. This CDR3 is 17 amino acids long. With regard to this clone: The antigen remains unidentified.

Whole-study findings and limits: Just five or six AZD1222 recipients were seropositive at baseline.

TCRdb's table, derived via immunoSEQ multiplex PCR, lists solely in-frame clones and lacks some. The data show about 150,000 clones, approximately 89% seen once. The rearrangement joins TRBV4-1 to TRBJ2-3; TRBD2 matches at 15 bases. Here the sequenced sample was peripheral blood, taken 28 days after the second AZD1222 dose. The TCR comes from an adult who received the AZD1222 COVID-19 vaccine. CDR3 sequence: CASSHRGLAGGIDTQYF. In nucleotides, the CDR3 is TGCGCCAGCAGCCACCGGGGACTAGCGGGAGGAATAGATACGCAGTATTTT.